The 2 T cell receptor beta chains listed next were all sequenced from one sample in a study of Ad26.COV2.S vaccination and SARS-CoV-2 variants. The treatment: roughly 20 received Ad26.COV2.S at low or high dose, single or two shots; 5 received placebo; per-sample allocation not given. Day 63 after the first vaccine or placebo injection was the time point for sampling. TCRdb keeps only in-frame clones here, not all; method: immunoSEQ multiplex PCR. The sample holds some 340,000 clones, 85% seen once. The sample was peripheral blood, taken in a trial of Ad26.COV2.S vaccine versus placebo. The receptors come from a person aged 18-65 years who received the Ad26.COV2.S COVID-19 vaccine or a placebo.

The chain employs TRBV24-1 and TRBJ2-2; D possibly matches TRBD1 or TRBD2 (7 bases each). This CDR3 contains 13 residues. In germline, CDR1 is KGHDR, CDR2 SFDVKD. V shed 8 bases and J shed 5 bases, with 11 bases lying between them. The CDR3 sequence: CATTGGGTGELFF. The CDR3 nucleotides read TGTGCCACCACAGGGGGGGGTACCGGGGAGCTGTTTTTT.

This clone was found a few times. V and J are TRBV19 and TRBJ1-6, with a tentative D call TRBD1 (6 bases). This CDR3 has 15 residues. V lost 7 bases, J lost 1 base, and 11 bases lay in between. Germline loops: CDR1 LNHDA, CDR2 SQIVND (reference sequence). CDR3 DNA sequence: TGTGCCAGTACCGGGGGGCTTTCCTATAATTCACCCCTCCACTTT. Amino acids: CASTGGLSYNSPLHF.